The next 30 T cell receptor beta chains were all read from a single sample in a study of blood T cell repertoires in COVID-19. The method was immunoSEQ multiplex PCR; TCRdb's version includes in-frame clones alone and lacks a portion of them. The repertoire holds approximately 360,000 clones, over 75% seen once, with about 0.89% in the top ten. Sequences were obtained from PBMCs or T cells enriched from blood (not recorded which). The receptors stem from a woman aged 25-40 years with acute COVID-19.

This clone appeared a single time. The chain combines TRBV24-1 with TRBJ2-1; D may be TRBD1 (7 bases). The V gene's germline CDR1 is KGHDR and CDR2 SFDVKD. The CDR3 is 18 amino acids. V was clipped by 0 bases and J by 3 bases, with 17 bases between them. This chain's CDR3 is CATSDLPSPGGNYNEQFF. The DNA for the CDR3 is TGTGCCACCAGTGATTTGCCCAGTCCAGGGGGGAACTACAATGAGCAGTTCTTC.

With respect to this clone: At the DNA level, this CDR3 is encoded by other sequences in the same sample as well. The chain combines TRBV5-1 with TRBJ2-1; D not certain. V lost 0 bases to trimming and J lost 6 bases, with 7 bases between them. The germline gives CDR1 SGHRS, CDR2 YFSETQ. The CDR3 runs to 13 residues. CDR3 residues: CASSLDRSNEQFF. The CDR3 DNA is TGCGCCAGCAGCTTGGATCGGAGCAATGAGCAGTTCTTC.

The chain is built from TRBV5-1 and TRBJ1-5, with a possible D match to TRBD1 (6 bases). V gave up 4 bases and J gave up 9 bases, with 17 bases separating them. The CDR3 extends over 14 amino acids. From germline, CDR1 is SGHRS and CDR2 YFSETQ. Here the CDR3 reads CASSPEVGAWPQHF. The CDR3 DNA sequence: TGCGCCAGCAGCCCGGAAGTGGGGGCCTGGCCCCAGCATTTT.

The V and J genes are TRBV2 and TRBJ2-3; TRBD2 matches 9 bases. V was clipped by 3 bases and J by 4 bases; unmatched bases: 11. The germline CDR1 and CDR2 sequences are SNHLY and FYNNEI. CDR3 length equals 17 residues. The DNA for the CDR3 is TGTGCCAGCAGTGACCCCATCGGAGCGGGGGGCCCAGATACGCAGTATTTT. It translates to CASSDPIGAGGPDTQYF. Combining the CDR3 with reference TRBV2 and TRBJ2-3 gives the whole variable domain EPEVTQTPSHQVTQMGQEVILRCVPISNHLYFYWYRQILGQKVEFLVSFYNNEISEKSEIFDDQFSVERPDGSNFTLKIRSTKLEDSAMYFCASSDPIGAGGPDTQYFGPGTRLTVL.

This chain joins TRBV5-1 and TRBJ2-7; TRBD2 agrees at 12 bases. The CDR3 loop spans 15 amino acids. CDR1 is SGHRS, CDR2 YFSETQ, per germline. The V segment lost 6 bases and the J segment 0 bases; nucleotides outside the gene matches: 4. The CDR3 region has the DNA TGCGCCAGCACGAGGACTAGCGGGGACTCCTACGAGCAGTACTTC. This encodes CASTRTSGDSYEQYF.

For the CDR3, the DNA is TGTGCCAGCTCACCACTCCCGGGGGAGCAGTACTTC. Protein product: CASSPLPGEQYF. This sequence joins TRBV18 and TRBJ2-7, with a possible D match to TRBD2 (5 bases). In germline, CDR1 is KGHSH, CDR2 LQKENI. Trimming took off 1 base at V and 7 bases at J, with 8 bases between the two ends. There are 12 residues in the CDR3.

CDR3 protein: CASSFKTDHYGYTF. The CDR3 nucleotides are TGTGCCAGCAGCTTCAAGACAGACCACTATGGCTACACCTTC. J is TRBJ1-2 and V is TRBV2; possible D gene TRBD1, 5 bases. The CDR3 runs 14 residues. Germline CDR1 SNHLY, CDR2 FYNNEI. The V end lost 6 bases, the J end lost 3 bases, and 14 bases lay between the germline ends.

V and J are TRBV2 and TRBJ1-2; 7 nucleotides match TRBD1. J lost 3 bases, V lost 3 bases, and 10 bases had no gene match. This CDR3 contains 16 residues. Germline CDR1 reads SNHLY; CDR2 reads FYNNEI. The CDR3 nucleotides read TGTGCCAGCAGTGATATCCCCCCGGGACAGTACTATGGCTACACCTTC. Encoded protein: CASSDIPPGQYYGYTF.

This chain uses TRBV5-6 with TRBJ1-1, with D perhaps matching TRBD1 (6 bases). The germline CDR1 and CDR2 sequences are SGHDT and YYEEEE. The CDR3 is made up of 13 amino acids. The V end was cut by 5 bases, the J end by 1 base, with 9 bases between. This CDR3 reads CASRPTGNTEAFF. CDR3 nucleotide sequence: TGTGCCAGCAGGCCGACAGGGAACACTGAAGCTTTCTTT.

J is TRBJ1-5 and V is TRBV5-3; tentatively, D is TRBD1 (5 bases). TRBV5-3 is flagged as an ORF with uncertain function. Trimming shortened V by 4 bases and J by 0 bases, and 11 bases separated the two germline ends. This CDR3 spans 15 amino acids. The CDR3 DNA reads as TGTGCCAGAAGCCAACGCGGGGGTAGCAATCAGCCCCAGCATTTT. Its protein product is CARSQRGGSNQPQHF.

The CDR3 loop is CASSFLTTGVMAFF. CDR3 DNA sequence: TGCGCCAGCAGTTTCTTAACGACAGGGGTGATGGCTTTCTTT. J is TRBJ1-1 and V is TRBV5-1, with 8 positions matching TRBD1. This CDR3 has 14 residues. V was pared by 5 bases and J by 11 bases, with 14 bases of the junction left unmatched. CDR1 and CDR2 (germline): SGHRS, YFSETQ.

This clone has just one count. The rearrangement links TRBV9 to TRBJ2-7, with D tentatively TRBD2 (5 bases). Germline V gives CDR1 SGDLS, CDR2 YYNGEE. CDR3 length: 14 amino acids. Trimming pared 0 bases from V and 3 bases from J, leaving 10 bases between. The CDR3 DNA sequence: TGTGCCAGCAGCGTAGACGGGGAGTACTACGAGCAGTACTTC. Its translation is CASSVDGEYYEQYF.

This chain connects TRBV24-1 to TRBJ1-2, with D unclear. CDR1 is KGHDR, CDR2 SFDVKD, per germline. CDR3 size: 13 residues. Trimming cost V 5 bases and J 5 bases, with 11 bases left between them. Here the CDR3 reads CATSATRAYGYTF. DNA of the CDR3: TGTGCCACCAGTGCTACGCGGGCATATGGCTACACCTTC.

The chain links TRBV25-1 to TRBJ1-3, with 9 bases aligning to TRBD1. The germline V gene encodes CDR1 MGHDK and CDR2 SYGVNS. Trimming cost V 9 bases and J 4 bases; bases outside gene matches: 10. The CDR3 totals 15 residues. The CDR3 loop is CASQISGTGGNTIYF. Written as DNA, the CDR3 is TGTGCCAGTCAGATATCAGGGACAGGGGGAAACACCATATATTTT. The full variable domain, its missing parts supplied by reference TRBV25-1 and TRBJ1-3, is EADIYQTPRYLVIGTGKKITLECSQTMGHDKMYWYQQDPGMELHLIHYSYGVNSTEKGDLSSESTVSRIRTEHFPLTLESARPSHTSQYLCASQISGTGGNTIYFGEGSWLTVV.

CDR3 bases: TGTGCCTGGAGTGTACTAGCGGGGGGCTACAATGAGCAGTTCTTC. Translated, it gives CAWSVLAGGYNEQFF. The J gene is TRBJ2-1, the V gene TRBV30; TRBD2 agrees at 12 bases. J was trimmed by 3 bases and V by 0 bases; bases with no gene match: 0. Germline CDR1 and CDR2: GTSNPN and SVGIG (reference sequence). The CDR3 contains 15 residues.

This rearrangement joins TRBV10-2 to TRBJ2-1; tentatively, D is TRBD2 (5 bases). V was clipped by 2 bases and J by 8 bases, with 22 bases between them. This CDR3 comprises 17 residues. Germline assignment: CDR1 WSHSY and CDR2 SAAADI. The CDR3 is CASSERASSFGYYEQFF. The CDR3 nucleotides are TGCGCCAGCAGTGAGAGAGCTAGCTCTTTTGGGTATTATGAGCAGTTCTTC.

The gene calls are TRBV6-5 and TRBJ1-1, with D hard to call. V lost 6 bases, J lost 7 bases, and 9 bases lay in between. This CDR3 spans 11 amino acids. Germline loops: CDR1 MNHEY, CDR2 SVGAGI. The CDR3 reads CASRLTNEAFF. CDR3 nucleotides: TGTGCCAGCAGATTGACAAATGAAGCTTTCTTT.

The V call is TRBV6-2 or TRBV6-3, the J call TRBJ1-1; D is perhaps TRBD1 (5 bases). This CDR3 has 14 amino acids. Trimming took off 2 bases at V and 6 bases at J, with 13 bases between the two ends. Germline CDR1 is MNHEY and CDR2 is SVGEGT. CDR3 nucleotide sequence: TGTGCCAGCAGTTACGTCCAGGGTGGGGCTGAAGCTTTCTTT. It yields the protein CASSYVQGGAEAFF.

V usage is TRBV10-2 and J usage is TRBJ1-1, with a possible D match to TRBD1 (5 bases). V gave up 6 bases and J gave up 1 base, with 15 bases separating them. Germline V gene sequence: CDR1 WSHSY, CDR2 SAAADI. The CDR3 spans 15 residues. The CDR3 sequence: CASRDQGLWNTEAFF. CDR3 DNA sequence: TGCGCCAGCAGGGATCAGGGTCTTTGGAACACTGAAGCTTTCTTT.

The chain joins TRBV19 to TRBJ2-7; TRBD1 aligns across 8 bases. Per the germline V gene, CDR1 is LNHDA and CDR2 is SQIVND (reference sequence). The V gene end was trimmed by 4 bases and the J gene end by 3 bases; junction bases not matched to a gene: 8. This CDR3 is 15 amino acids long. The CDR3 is CASSTHGQGNYEQYF. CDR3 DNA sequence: TGTGCCAGTAGTACCCACGGACAGGGAAACTACGAGCAGTACTTC.

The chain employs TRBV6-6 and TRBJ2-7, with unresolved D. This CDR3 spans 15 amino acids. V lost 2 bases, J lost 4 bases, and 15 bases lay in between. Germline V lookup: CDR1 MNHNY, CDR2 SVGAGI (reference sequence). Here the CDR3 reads CASSYGEQPRYEQYF. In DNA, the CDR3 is TGTGCCAGCAGTTACGGTGAGCAACCCCGTTACGAGCAGTACTTC.

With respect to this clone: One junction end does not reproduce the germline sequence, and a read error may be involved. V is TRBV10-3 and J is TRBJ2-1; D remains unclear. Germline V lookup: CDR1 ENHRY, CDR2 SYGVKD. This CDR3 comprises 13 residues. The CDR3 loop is CAIREKEYSEQFF. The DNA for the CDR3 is TGTGCCATCAGGGAGAAGGAATACAGTGAGCAGTTCTTC.

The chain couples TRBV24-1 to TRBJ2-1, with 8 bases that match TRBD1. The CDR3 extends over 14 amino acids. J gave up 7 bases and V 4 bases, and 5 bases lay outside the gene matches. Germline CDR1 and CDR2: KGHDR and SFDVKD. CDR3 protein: CATSELRTGNEQFF. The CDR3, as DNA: TGTGCCACCAGTGAGCTACGGACAGGGAATGAGCAGTTCTTC.

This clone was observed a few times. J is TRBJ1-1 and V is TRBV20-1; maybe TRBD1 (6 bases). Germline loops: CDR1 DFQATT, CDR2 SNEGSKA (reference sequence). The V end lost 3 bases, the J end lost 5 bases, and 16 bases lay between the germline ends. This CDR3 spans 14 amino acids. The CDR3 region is CSASIGGGGTEAFF. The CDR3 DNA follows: TGCAGTGCTAGTATCGGGGGAGGGGGAACTGAAGCTTTCTTT.

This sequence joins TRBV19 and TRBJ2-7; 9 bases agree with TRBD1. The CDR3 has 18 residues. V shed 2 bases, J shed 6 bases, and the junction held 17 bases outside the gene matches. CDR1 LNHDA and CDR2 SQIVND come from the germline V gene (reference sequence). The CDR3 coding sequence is TGTGCCAGTAGTATAAAGGGACCGGGACAGGGAGGTTTGCGCGAGCAGTACTTC. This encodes CASSIKGPGQGGLREQYF.

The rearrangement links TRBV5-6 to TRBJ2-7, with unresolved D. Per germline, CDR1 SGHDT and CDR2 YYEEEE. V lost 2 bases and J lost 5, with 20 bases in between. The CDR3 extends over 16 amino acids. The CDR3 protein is CASSLVMSIDSHEQYF. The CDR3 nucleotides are TGTGCCAGCAGCTTAGTAATGAGCATCGATTCTCACGAGCAGTACTTC. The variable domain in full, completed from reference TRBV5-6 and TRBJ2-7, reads DAGVTQSPTHLIKTRGQQVTLRCSPKSGHDTVSWYQQALGQGPQFIFQYYEEEERQRGNFPDRFSGHQFPNYSSELNVNALLLGDSALYLCASSLVMSIDSHEQYFGPGTRLTVT.

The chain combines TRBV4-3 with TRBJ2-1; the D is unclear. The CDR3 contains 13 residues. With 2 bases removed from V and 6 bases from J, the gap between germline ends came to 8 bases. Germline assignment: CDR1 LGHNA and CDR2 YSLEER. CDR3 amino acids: CASSQLGSNEQFF. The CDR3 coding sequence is TGCGCCAGCAGCCAACTTGGCAGCAATGAGCAGTTCTTC.

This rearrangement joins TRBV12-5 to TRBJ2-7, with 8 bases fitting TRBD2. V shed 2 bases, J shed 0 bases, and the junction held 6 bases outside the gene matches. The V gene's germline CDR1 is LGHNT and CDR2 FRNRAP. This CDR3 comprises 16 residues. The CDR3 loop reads CASGLRSGGHSYEQYF. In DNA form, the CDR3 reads TGTGCTAGTGGTTTGAGGAGCGGGGGACACTCCTACGAGCAGTACTTC.

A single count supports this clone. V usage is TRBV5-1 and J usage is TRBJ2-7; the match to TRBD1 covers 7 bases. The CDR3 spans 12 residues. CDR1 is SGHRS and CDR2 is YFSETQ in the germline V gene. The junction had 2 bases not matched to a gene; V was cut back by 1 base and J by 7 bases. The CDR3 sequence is CASSLRGLEQYF. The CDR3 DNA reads TGCGCCAGCAGCTTGAGGGGGCTGGAGCAGTACTTC. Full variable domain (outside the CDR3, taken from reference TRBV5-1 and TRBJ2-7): KAGVTQTPRYLIKTRGQQVTLSCSPISGHRSVSWYQQTPGQGLQFLFEYFSETQRNKGNFPGRFSGRQFSNSRSEMNVSTLELGDSALYLCASSLRGLEQYFGPGTRLTVT.

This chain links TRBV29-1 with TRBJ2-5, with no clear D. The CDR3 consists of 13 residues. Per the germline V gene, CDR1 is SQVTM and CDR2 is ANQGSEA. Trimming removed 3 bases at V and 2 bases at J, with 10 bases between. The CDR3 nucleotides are TGCAGCGTTGATCTGGCACAGCAAGAGACCCAGTACTTC. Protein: CSVDLAQQETQYF.